This T cell receptor beta chain was retrieved from a study of neurological immune-mediated disorders. TCRdb independently ran MiXCR on the 5' RACE reads; one entry per CDR3 protein. The sample carries 57,000 or so distinct CDR3 sequences, roughly 10% recorded once. This clonotype came up many times. This receptor was taken from a man in his 60s in good health. The sample consisted of PBMCs.

As DNA, the CDR3 is TGTGCCAGCAGCCAAGACAGGGCGAACTATGGCTACACCTTC. Amino acid sequence: CASSQDRANYGYTF. This chain joins TRBV6-1 and TRBJ1-2; TRBD1 matches 7 bases. The CDR3 spans 14 residues. Losses at the gene ends were 6 bases for V and 2 bases for J; bases not matched to a gene: 6. Germline V gene lookup returns CDR1 MNHNS and CDR2 SASEGT.